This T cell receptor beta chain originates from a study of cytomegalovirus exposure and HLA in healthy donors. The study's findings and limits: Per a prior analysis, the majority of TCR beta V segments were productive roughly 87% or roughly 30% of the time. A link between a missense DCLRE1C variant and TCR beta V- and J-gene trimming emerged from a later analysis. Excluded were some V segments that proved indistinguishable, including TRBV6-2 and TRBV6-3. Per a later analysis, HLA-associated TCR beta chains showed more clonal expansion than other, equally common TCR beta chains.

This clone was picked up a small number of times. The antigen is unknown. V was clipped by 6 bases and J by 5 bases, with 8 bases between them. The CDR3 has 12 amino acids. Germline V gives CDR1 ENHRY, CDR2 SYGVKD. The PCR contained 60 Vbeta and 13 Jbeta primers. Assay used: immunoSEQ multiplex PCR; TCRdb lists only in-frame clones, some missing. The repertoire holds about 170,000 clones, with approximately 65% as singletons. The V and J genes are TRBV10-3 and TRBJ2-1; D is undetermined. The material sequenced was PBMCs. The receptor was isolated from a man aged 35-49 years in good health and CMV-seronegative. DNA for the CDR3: TGTGCCATCAGCGCCTCAGACAATGAGCAGTTCTTC. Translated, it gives CAISASDNEQFF.